This TCR beta chain was captured by sequencing in a study of regulatory T cells in long-lasting Graves disease. With iRepertoire HTBI primers and Arm-PCR of CDR3 regions, TCR beta libraries were built. One entry per CDR3 protein, called by TCRdb with MiXCR from the multiplex PCR reads. The sample yields roughly 220,000 distinct CDR3 sequences, around 19% seen once. Ten or more counts support this clonotype. Time point noted: newly diagnosed GD, antithyroid drugs for less than 3 months. Extracted PBMC RNA gave rise to the TCR library. Germline V lookup: CDR1 MGHRA, CDR2 YSYEKL. Deletions cut 1 base from V and 6 bases from J, with 18 bases between. This CDR3 contains 16 residues.

This chain links TRBV4-1 with TRBJ1-1; TRBD1 might be the D (6 bases). The source material was peripheral blood mononuclear cells (PBMCs), sampled at new diagnosis, from a patient treated with antithyroid drugs. This clonotype originated in a female donor with Graves disease. The CDR3 spells CASSQVSRGIDSEAFF. The CDR3 region has the DNA TGCGCCAGCAGCCAAGTCTCGAGGGGGATAGATTCTGAAGCTTTCTTT.